These 10 T cell receptor beta chains originate from one sample sequenced in a study of cytomegalovirus exposure and HLA in healthy donors. Profiling relied on immunoSEQ multiplex PCR, and the TCRdb table lists in-frame clones only, not all of them. The sample has more than 90,000 clones, roughly nine tenths seen once. The specimen was PBMCs. These receptors originate from a man between 18 and 35 years old in good health and CMV-seropositive.

This chain links TRBV5-6 with TRBJ1-1; TRBD1 might be the D (5 bases). Germline assignment: CDR1 SGHDT and CDR2 YYEEEE. The CDR3 extends over 15 amino acids. V was cut by 2 bases and J by 0 bases, with 11 bases left in between. The CDR3 nucleotides are TGTGCCAGCAGCTTTGGGACTTTGGTGAACACTGAAGCTTTCTTT. Protein: CASSFGTLVNTEAFF.

The CDR3 sequence is CASSPGVSRGINTEAFF. The CDR3, as DNA: TGTGCCAGCAGCCCTGGGGTATCGAGGGGGATCAACACTGAAGCTTTCTTT. The gene calls are TRBV11-2 and TRBJ1-1; D might be TRBD1 (6 bases). Germline assignment: CDR1 SGHAT and CDR2 FQNNGV. Between the trimmed V and J ends, which lost 5 bases and 2 bases, there was a span of 21 bases. The CDR3 sequence is 17 residues long.

The J gene is TRBJ2-7, the V gene TRBV27; 8 nucleotides align to TRBD2. This CDR3 has 16 amino acids. V was pared by 4 bases and J by 2 bases, with 10 bases of the junction left unmatched. Germline values: CDR1 MNHEY, CDR2 SMNVEV (reference sequence). CDR3 bases: TGTGCCAGCAGTTACAGCGGGGGCCCCAAGGCCTACGAGCAGTACTTC. It translates to CASSYSGGPKAYEQYF.

The CDR3 sequence is CASSRTGGGYEQYF. In DNA, the CDR3 is TGTGCCAGCAGTAGGACAGGGGGTGGTTACGAGCAGTACTTC. The rearrangement joins TRBV6-5 to TRBJ2-7, with TRBD1 matching 10 bases. This CDR3 comprises 14 residues. Unmatched junction bases numbered 5, after V lost 5 bases and J lost 4 bases. Germline CDR1 is MNHEY and CDR2 is SVGAGI.

V usage is TRBV27 and J usage is TRBJ1-2; D gene unclear. The germline V and J ends were trimmed by 0 bases and 3 bases, with 20 bases remaining between them. There are 18 residues in the CDR3. Germline CDR1 and CDR2: MNHEY and SMNVEV (reference sequence). The CDR3 DNA reads TGTGCCAGCAGTTTATCGCCCCCTGTTCCGGGATCTTACTATGGCTACACCTTC. Translated, it gives CASSLSPPVPGSYYGYTF.

This clone has only one observation. V gene TRBV25-1 combines with J gene TRBJ2-7, with TRBD1 matching 9 bases. Germline CDR1 MGHDK, CDR2 SYGVNS. The length of the CDR3 is 18 residues. V shed 9 bases, J shed 0 bases, and the junction held 18 bases outside the gene matches. CDR3 in DNA: TGTGCCAGTAGCGCCGGGACAGGGATTCTCCTGAGCTCCTACGAGCAGTACTTC. As protein: CASSAGTGILLSSYEQYF.

The chain recombines TRBV28 with TRBJ1-2, with TRBD1 matching over 11 bases. Trimming took 10 bases from V and 5 from J; bases not matched to a gene: 9. The CDR3 consists of 14 residues. Germline V gives CDR1 MDHEN, CDR2 SYDVKM. CDR3 in amino acids: CATSSGQGGYGYTF. The CDR3 nucleotides read TGTGCCACTTCTTCGGGACAGGGGGGTTATGGCTACACCTTC.

This clone was counted once. The chain recombines TRBV4-3 with TRBJ1-2; D ambiguous. V was trimmed by 1 base and J by 8 bases, leaving 14 bases between them. This CDR3 spans 14 amino acids. Germline V lookup: CDR1 LGHNA, CDR2 YSLEER. CDR3 amino acids: CASSQGLRAGGYTF. The CDR3 DNA reads as TGCGCCAGCAGCCAAGGTCTACGGGCGGGGGGCTACACCTTC.

V and J are TRBV30 and TRBJ1-1, with D possibly TRBD1 on 5 matching bases. Deletions cut 5 bases from V and 6 bases from J, with 13 bases between. Germline CDR1 and CDR2: GTSNPN and SVGIG (reference sequence). This CDR3 comprises 12 residues. The CDR3: CAWGHLYSEAFF. CDR3 sequence (DNA): TGTGCCTGGGGACATCTGTACTCTGAAGCTTTCTTT.

The rearrangement links TRBV7-2 to TRBJ1-2, with 7 positions matching TRBD1. CDR3 size: 15 residues. V dropped 5 bases and J dropped 2; count of bases not matched to a gene: 8. CDR1 is SGHTA, CDR2 FQGNSA, per germline. The CDR3 nucleotides are TGTGCCAGCAGCACCCGACAGGGAGCGAACTATGGCTACACCTTC. Translated: CASSTRQGANYGYTF. The full variable domain, with the rest looked up from reference TRBV7-2 and TRBJ1-2, is GAGVSQSPSNKVTEKGKDVELRCDPISGHTALYWYRQSLGQGLEFLIYFQGNSAPDKSGLPSDRFSAERTGGSVSTLTIQRTQQEDSAVYLCASSTRQGANYGYTFGSGTRLTVV.